This paragraph reports one T cell receptor beta chain. Its antigen is currently unknown. Regarding treatment: oral pan-JAK inhibitor, 5-10 mg twice daily. Extraction of RNA preceded its reverse transcription into cDNA, which served as the sequencing template. Clones were sequenced by immunoSEQ multiplex PCR, and TCRdb holds only the in-frame ones, with some missing. The sample holds 150,000 to 200,000 clones; roughly 60% are singletons and the top ten take 12% to 15%. This sample was taken from a study of CD8+ T cells in alopecia areata. Study-level results: Relative to normal scalp, lesional scalp, especially alopecia totalis/universalis, showed higher clonality.

Germline V gene lookup returns CDR1 LNHDA and CDR2 SQIVND (reference sequence). This CDR3 spans 15 amino acids. V was clipped by 6 bases and J by 5 bases; unmatched bases: 12. This receptor was taken from a human donor with alopecia areata. This specimen consisted of CD4+ T cells sorted from blood, obtained at week 24, from a patient treated with tofacitinib. The chain links TRBV19 to TRBJ1-2; 7 nucleotides agree with TRBD1. In DNA, the CDR3 is TGTGCCAGTAGCAACCCTCAGGGACAGAAGTATGGCTACACCTTC. Translated: CASSNPQGQKYGYTF. The full variable domain, completed using reference TRBV19 and TRBJ1-2, is DGGITQSPKYLFRKEGQNVTLSCEQNLNHDAMYWYRQDPGQGLRLIYYSQIVNDFQKGDIAEGYSVSREKKESFPLTVTSAQKNPTAFYLCASSNPQGQKYGYTFGSGTRLTVV.